One sample yielded the 12 T cell receptor beta chains listed below, sequenced in a study of molecular identifiers for immune sequencing clone quantification. One entry per CDR3 protein results from TCRdb running MiXCR on the PCR reads. This repertoire shows under 600,000 distinct CDR3 sequences, about a fifth found once; its top ten account for under 0.85%. The sample was naive CD8+ T cells from blood, with Jurkat cell RNA spiked in. Subset defined: FACS-sorted CD8+CD4-CCR7+CD45RA+ naive T cells. The receptors stem from a human donor in good health. Some libraries in this study had Jurkat cell RNA spiked in.

The V call is TRBV5-4, the J call TRBJ1-1; D unresolved. Trimming left V 4 bases short and J 4 bases short, with 11 bases between. The CDR3 extends over 13 amino acids. Germline V CDR1 and CDR2: SGHNT, YYREEE (reference sequence). The CDR3 is CASSPGEVTEAFF. CDR3 in DNA: TGTGCCAGCAGCCCGGGCGAGGTCACTGAAGCTTTCTTT.

This clonotype turned up a few times. The V and J genes are TRBV27 and TRBJ1-3, with D maybe TRBD1 (6 bases). The V gene lost 6 bases and the J gene lost 2 bases, with 14 bases spanning the gap. The CDR3 contains 15 residues. Germline CDR1 MNHEY, CDR2 SMNVEV (reference sequence). The CDR3 coding sequence is TGTGCCAGCAGACGGGACACGAACACTGGAAACACCATATATTTT. Encoded protein: CASRRDTNTGNTIYF.

The sample holds a few counts of this clonotype. This sequence joins TRBV20-1 and TRBJ1-1, with a tentative D call TRBD1 (6 bases). CDR3 length: 14 amino acids. The V and J ends lost 4 bases and 7 bases respectively, with 19 bases between them. Germline V gene sequence: CDR1 DFQATT, CDR2 SNEGSKA (reference sequence). The CDR3 loop is CSATVTEQGYEAFF. The DNA for the CDR3 is TGCAGTGCTACCGTCACGGAACAGGGCTATGAAGCTTTCTTT.

This chain connects TRBV27 to TRBJ1-2, with a weak D call TRBD1 (6 bases). Trimming took 6 bases from V and 4 from J, leaving 15 bases between them. The CDR3 covers 14 residues. The germline V gene has CDR1 MNHEY and CDR2 SMNVEV (reference sequence). CDR3 loop: CASSRRGAGYGYTF. The CDR3 DNA reads TGTGCCAGCAGCCGGAGGGGGGCCGGCTATGGCTACACCTTC.

This clonotype was seen a few times. The rearrangement joins TRBV19 to TRBJ1-5; no clear D. The CDR3 extends over 15 amino acids. Germline V gives CDR1 LNHDA, CDR2 SQIVND (reference sequence). Trimming took 3 bases from V and 0 from J, leaving 9 bases between them. This CDR3 reads CASSIRGDSNQPQHF. The CDR3 nucleotides read TGTGCCAGTAGTATTCGGGGAGATAGCAATCAGCCCCAGCATTTT.

Regarding this clonotype: A much larger clone lies a single base off, so this may be a read error. V usage is TRBV7-9 and J usage is TRBJ2-7; D is tentatively TRBD1 or TRBD2 (5 bases each). Germline CDR1 SEHNR, CDR2 FQNEAQ (reference sequence). This CDR3 comprises 11 residues. The CDR3 coding sequence is TGTGCCAGCACCGGGGCATACGAGCAGTGCTTC. Encoded protein: CASTGAYEQCF.

This clonotype has at least ten counts. The rearrangement links TRBV29-1 to TRBJ2-7; 7 nucleotides align to TRBD2. The junction had 4 bases not matched to a gene; V was cut back by 0 bases and J by 2 bases. The CDR3 runs to 14 residues. Germline CDR1 is SQVTM and CDR2 is ANQGSEA. The CDR3 sequence is CSVEDRAGAYEQYF. The CDR3 region has the DNA TGCAGCGTTGAAGATCGTGCGGGGGCCTACGAGCAGTACTTC.

This clonotype was seen once. A junction end diverges from the germline sequence, so it may reflect a read error. The chain employs TRBV7-6 and TRBJ1-1; TRBD1 might be the D (5 bases). There are 15 residues in the CDR3. CDR1 is SGHVS and CDR2 is FNYEAQ in the germline V gene. The CDR3: CANSLLIFGGDEASF. CDR3 bases: TGTGCCAACAGCTTATTAATTTTCGGGGGAGATGAAGCTTCCTTT.

This clonotype was counted at least ten times. The genes are TRBV29-1 and TRBJ1-1, with unresolved D. Trimming shortened V by 6 bases and J by 1 base, and 3 bases separated the two germline ends. Germline V gene sequence: CDR1 SQVTM, CDR2 ANQGSEA. The CDR3 is 10 amino acids. The DNA for the CDR3 is TGCAGCGTCTGGAACACTGAAGCTTTCTTT. It codes for CSVWNTEAFF. Based on the CDR3 plus reference TRBV29-1 and TRBJ1-1, the full variable domain is SAVISQKPSRDICQRGTSLTIQCQVDSQVTMMFWYRQQPGQSLTLIATANQGSEATYESGFVIDKFPISRPNLTFSTLTVSNMSPEDSSIYLCSVWNTEAFFGQGTRLTVV.

This clonotype appeared many times. The genes are TRBV14 and TRBJ2-7; D not certain. Germline V gene data show CDR1 as SGHDN and CDR2 as FVKESK. Trimming stripped 1 base from V and 1 base from J, with 11 bases between. The CDR3 sequence is 15 residues long. The DNA for the CDR3 is TGTGCCAGCAGCCAAGGTAGAGTGAGGTCCTACGAGCAGTACTTC. The encoded protein is CASSQGRVRSYEQYF.

Ten or more counts support this clonotype. The V gene is TRBV13, the J gene TRBJ2-3; the match to TRBD2 covers 12 bases. The CDR3 is made up of 15 amino acids. V shed 0 bases and J 5 bases; nucleotides not matched to a gene: 0. CDR1 and CDR2 from the germline V gene are PRHDT and FYEKMQ (reference sequence). CDR3 in DNA: TGTGCCAGCAGCTTAGGACTAGCGGGGGGAGATACGCAGTATTTT. This encodes CASSLGLAGGDTQYF. Full variable domain (remainder filled in from reference TRBV13 and TRBJ2-3): AAGVIQSPRHLIKEKRETATLKCYPIPRHDTVYWYQQGPGQDPQFLISFYEKMQSDKGSIPDRFSAQQFSDYHSELNMSSLELGDSALYFCASSLGLAGGDTQYFGPGTRLTVL.

Many counts were recorded for this clonotype. This chain uses TRBV12-3 or TRBV12-4 with TRBJ1-1; D gene unclear. Trimming cost V 5 bases and J 3 bases, with 16 bases left between them. The CDR3 is 15 amino acids. The CDR3, as DNA: TGTGCCAGCAGTCAGACTCAAAATTTAGACACTGAAGCTTTCTTT. Translated, it gives CASSQTQNLDTEAFF.